The 19 T cell receptor beta chains below were found in one sample sequenced in a study of CD8 T cells in Susac syndrome. Reverse transcription of about 0.5 to 1 ug RNA was carried out with random hexamers. TCRdb redid the calling of the immunoSEQ multiplex PCR reads with MiXCR, one entry per CDR3 protein. The table has under 200,000 distinct CDR3 sequences, approximately 95% seen once. The sequenced sample was CD8+ T cells from PBMCs. The receptors shown here come from a human donor with multiple sclerosis.

The V and J genes are TRBV7-2 and TRBJ2-5, with D unclear. V was pared by 2 bases and J by 5 bases, with 18 bases between. The CDR3 consists of 16 residues. CDR1 and CDR2 from the germline V gene are SGHTA and FQGNSA. Here the CDR3 reads CASSLLGGYVVETQYF. CDR3 coding DNA: TGTGCCAGCAGCTTACTGGGTGGCTACGTAGTGGAGACCCAGTACTTC.

V is TRBV4-1 and J is TRBJ2-5; 9 positions agree with TRBD1. With 2 bases clipped from V and 2 bases from J, the junction kept 6 bases outside the gene matches. This CDR3 has 16 amino acids. Germline V CDR1 and CDR2: MGHRA, YSYEKL. CDR3 region: CASSQRGQGLQETQYF. As DNA, the CDR3 is TGCGCCAGCAGCCAAAGGGGACAGGGACTTCAAGAGACCCAGTACTTC.

The chain employs TRBV7-8 and TRBJ2-7; 7 bases map to TRBD1. The CDR3 runs to 15 residues. The germline V gene has CDR1 SGHVS and CDR2 FQNEAQ. V lost 1 base and J lost 1; bases outside the gene matches: 4. In DNA, the CDR3 is TGTGCCAGCAGCTTAGTGCTGACAGGGTCCTACGAGCAGTACTTC. It codes for CASSLVLTGSYEQYF.

This sequence joins TRBV20-1 and TRBJ1-5; D not resolved. Deletions cut 0 bases from V and 4 bases from J, with 10 bases between. The CDR3 covers 14 residues. CDR1 and CDR2 (germline): DFQATT, SNEGSKA (reference sequence). CDR3 amino acids: CSARDLGPNQPQHF. DNA of the CDR3: TGCAGTGCTAGAGATCTAGGGCCTAATCAGCCCCAGCATTTT.

The V and J genes are TRBV9 and TRBJ1-1, with 7 bases identical to TRBD1. The J segment lost 0 bases and the V segment lost 3 bases, leaving 8 bases of the junction unmatched. The CDR3 has 16 amino acids. Germline V gene data show CDR1 as SGDLS and CDR2 as YYNGEE. The CDR3 coding sequence is TGTGCCAGCAGCGATAGACAGGGACTGATGAACACTGAAGCTTTCTTT. Protein sequence: CASSDRQGLMNTEAFF.

V usage is TRBV20-1 and J usage is TRBJ2-1; the D gene is possibly TRBD2 (5 bases). The CDR3 consists of 11 residues. V was trimmed by 3 bases and J by 10 bases, leaving 10 bases between them. Germline V gene lookup returns CDR1 DFQATT and CDR2 SNEGSKA (reference sequence). CDR3 residues: CSASFEGEQFF. CDR3 coding DNA: TGCAGTGCTAGTTTTGAGGGCGAGCAGTTCTTC.

The chain recombines TRBV27 with TRBJ1-1; 8 bases line up with TRBD1. V shed 5 bases, J shed 0 bases, and the junction held 5 bases outside the gene matches. Germline loops: CDR1 MNHEY, CDR2 SMNVEV (reference sequence). There are 15 residues in the CDR3. As DNA, the CDR3 is TGTGCCAGCAGTCCCCGGACAGGGATGAACACTGAAGCTTTCTTT. Translated, it gives CASSPRTGMNTEAFF.

The chain joins TRBV12-3 or TRBV12-4 to TRBJ2-5, with D tentatively TRBD1 (6 bases). Trimming shortened V by 3 bases and J by 5 bases, and 13 bases separated the two germline ends. This CDR3 spans 14 amino acids. DNA of the CDR3: TGTGCCAGCAGTTTCCTGAGGGGGTGGGAGACCCAGTACTTC. Translation: CASSFLRGWETQYF.

V usage is TRBV7-6 and J usage is TRBJ2-1; D remains unclear. The CDR3 has 15 amino acids. V lost 1 base and J 8 bases, leaving 15 bases between the germline ends. The germline V gene encodes CDR1 SGHVS and CDR2 FNYEAQ. CDR3 nucleotides: TGTGCCAGCAGCTTAGGTAATAGTAGAAACGATGAGCAGTTCTTC. This codes for CASSLGNSRNDEQFF.

This clonotype is a singleton in its sample. The V gene is TRBV24-1, the J gene TRBJ1-1; D is unclear. Germline CDR1 KGHDR, CDR2 SFDVKD. Trimming removed 1 base from V and 5 bases from J, with 7 bases in between. The CDR3 contains 13 residues. DNA for the CDR3: TGTGCCACCAGTGATTTAGCCGGGACTGAAGCTTTCTTT. Amino acid sequence: CATSDLAGTEAFF.

CDR3 DNA: TGTGCCAGCAGCTTAGCGGCGGGGGCAAACATTCAGTACTTC. This encodes CASSLAAGANIQYF. The genes are TRBV7-9 and TRBJ2-4, with D possibly matching TRBD2 (7 bases). There are 14 residues in the CDR3. Germline V CDR1 and CDR2: SEHNR, FQNEAQ (reference sequence). V lost 0 bases to trimming and J lost 6 bases, with 9 bases between them. Full variable domain (missing parts from reference TRBV7-9 and TRBJ2-4): DTGVSQNPRHKITKRGQNVTFRCDPISEHNRLYWYRQTLGQGPEFLTYFQNEAQLEKSRLLSDRFSAERPKGSFSTLEIQRTEQGDSAMYLCASSLAAGANIQYFGAGTRLSVL.

J is TRBJ2-5 and V is TRBV5-6; possible D gene TRBD2, 5 bases. V lost 4 bases and J lost 5, with 12 bases in between. The CDR3 totals 13 residues. CDR1 is SGHDT, CDR2 YYEEEE, per germline. DNA for the CDR3: TGTGCCAGCAGCCCCCCGGGGTCGGAGACCCAGTACTTC. Translated, it gives CASSPPGSETQYF.

The chain recombines TRBV29-1 with TRBJ1-1; the D is unclear. Trimming removed 7 bases from V and 10 bases from J, with 16 bases in between. Per germline, CDR1 SQVTM and CDR2 ANQGSEA. The CDR3 has 11 amino acids. CDR3 protein: CSAPGRGGAFF. The CDR3 DNA sequence: TGCAGCGCCCCCGGTCGGGGAGGAGCTTTCTTT.

The chain joins TRBV5-1 to TRBJ2-5, with 7 bases matching TRBD2. The CDR3 totals 16 residues. The trim removed 4 bases at V and 1 base at J, leaving 10 bases unmatched. Germline-derived CDR1 and CDR2 are SGHRS and YFSETQ. The CDR3 DNA follows: TGCGCCAGCAGCCGTGAGACTAGCCGACTCCAAGAGACCCAGTACTTC. Amino acid sequence: CASSRETSRLQETQYF.

The chain carries TRBV9 and TRBJ2-1; D might be TRBD1 or TRBD2, each matching 5 bases. Germline V gene data show CDR1 as SGDLS and CDR2 as YYNGEE. The V gene lost 4 bases and the J gene lost 13 bases, with 12 bases spanning the gap. This CDR3 has 11 residues. CDR3 amino acids: CASSSRDGQFF. The CDR3 bases are TGTGCCAGCAGCTCCCGGGACGGCCAGTTCTTC. Full variable domain (rest looked up from reference TRBV9 and TRBJ2-1): DSGVTQTPKHLITATGQRVTLRCSPRSGDLSVYWYQQSLDQGLQFLIQYYNGEERAKGNILERFSAQQFPDLHSELNLSSLELGDSALYFCASSSRDGQFFGPGTRLTVL.

The chain uses TRBV20-1 and TRBJ2-3, with TRBD2 identical over 10 bases. The CDR3 has 16 amino acids. Germline values: CDR1 DFQATT, CDR2 SNEGSKA (reference sequence). V lost 0 bases and J lost 4; bases outside the gene matches: 7. The CDR3, as DNA: TGCAGTGCTAGAGAAACCAGCGGGAGGGCCGCAGATACGCAGTATTTT. Translating gives CSARETSGRAADTQYF.

J is TRBJ2-1 and V is TRBV2; 8 nucleotides line up with TRBD2. The CDR3 contains 14 residues. V lost 5 bases, J lost 8 bases, and 8 bases stayed unmatched. Germline V gene lookup returns CDR1 SNHLY and CDR2 FYNNEI. In DNA form, the CDR3 reads TGTGCCAGCAGTTCGGGACTAGTTATCCATGAGCAGTTCTTC. Amino acids: CASSSGLVIHEQFF. Looking up the rest from reference TRBV2 and TRBJ2-1 gives the full variable domain: EPEVTQTPSHQVTQMGQEVILRCVPISNHLYFYWYRQILGQKVEFLVSFYNNEISEKSEIFDDQFSVERPDGSNFTLKIRSTKLEDSAMYFCASSSGLVIHEQFFGPGTRLTVL.

About this clonotype itself: One end of the junction varies from germline; a read error may be responsible. V usage is TRBV5-1 and J usage is TRBJ2-1; D ambiguous. This CDR3 region has 13 residues. CDR1 is SGHRS and CDR2 is YFSETQ in the germline V gene. The CDR3 sequence: CASSLDGYNEQFF. CDR3 nucleotides: TGTGCCAGTAGTTTAGACGGATACAATGAGCAGTTCTTC.

V gene TRBV19 combines with J gene TRBJ2-7; the match to TRBD1 covers 11 bases. The CDR3 runs 15 residues. After removal of 3 bases from V and 1 base from J, the junction contained 2 bases not matched to a gene. CDR1 is LNHDA, CDR2 SQIVND, per germline (reference sequence). As DNA, the CDR3 is TGTGCCAGTAGTATGGGGACAGGGGGGTCCTACGAGCAGTACTTC. It yields the protein CASSMGTGGSYEQYF.